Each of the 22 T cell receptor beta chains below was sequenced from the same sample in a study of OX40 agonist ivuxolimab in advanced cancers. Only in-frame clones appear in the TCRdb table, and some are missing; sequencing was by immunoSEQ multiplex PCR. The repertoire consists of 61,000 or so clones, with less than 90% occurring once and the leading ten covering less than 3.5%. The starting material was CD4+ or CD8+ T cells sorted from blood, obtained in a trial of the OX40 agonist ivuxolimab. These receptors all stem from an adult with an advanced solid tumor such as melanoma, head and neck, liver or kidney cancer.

The CDR3 here is CASSPGTANYGYTF. For the CDR3, the DNA is TGTGCCAGCAGCCCCGGGACAGCTAACTATGGCTACACCTTC. The V and J genes are TRBV11-2 and TRBJ1-2, with 7 bases aligning to TRBD1. The V gene end was trimmed by 5 bases and the J gene end by 0 bases; junction bases not matched to a gene: 3. This CDR3 spans 14 amino acids. CDR1 and CDR2 (germline): SGHAT, FQNNGV.

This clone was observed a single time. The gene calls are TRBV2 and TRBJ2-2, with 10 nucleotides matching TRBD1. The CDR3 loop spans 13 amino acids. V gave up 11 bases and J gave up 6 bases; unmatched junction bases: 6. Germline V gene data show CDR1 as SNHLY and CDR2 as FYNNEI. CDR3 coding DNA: TGTGCCGGGGGACAGGGGCAATCCGGGGAGCTGTTTTTT. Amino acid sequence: CAGGQGQSGELFF.

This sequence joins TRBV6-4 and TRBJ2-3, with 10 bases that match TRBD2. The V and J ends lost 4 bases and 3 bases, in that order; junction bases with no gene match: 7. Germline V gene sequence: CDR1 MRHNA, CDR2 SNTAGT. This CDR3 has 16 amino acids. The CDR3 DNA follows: TGTGCCAGCAGTGCCCACACTAGCGGGGAAACAGATACGCAGTATTTT. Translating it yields CASSAHTSGETDTQYF.

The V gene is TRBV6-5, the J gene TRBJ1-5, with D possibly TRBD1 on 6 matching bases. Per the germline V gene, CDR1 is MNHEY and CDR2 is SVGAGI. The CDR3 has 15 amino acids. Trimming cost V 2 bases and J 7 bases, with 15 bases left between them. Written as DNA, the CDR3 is TGTGCCAGCAGTTACCATGGGGGCGCGGGACAGCCCCAGCATTTT. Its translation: CASSYHGGAGQPQHF.

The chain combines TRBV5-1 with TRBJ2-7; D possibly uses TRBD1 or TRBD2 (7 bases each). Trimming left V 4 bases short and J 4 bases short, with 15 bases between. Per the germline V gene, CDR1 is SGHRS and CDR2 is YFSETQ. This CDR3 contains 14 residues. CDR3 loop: CASSPQGGAYEQYF. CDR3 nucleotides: TGCGCCAGCAGCCCCCAGGGGGGGGCGTACGAGCAGTACTTC. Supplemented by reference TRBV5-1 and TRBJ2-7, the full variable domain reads KAGVTQTPRYLIKTRGQQVTLSCSPISGHRSVSWYQQTPGQGLQFLFEYFSETQRNKGNFPGRFSGRQFSNSRSEMNVSTLELGDSALYLCASSPQGGAYEQYFGPGTRLTVT.

The CDR3 is CASSDERQGASYYGYTF. CDR3 nucleotide sequence: TGTGCCAGCAGTGATGAGAGGCAGGGGGCGTCTTACTATGGCTACACCTTC. The chain uses TRBV2 and TRBJ1-2; 8 bases line up with TRBD1. Looked up from germline, CDR1 is SNHLY and CDR2 is FYNNEI. V gave up 3 bases and J gave up 3 bases; unmatched junction bases: 12. This CDR3 has 17 residues.

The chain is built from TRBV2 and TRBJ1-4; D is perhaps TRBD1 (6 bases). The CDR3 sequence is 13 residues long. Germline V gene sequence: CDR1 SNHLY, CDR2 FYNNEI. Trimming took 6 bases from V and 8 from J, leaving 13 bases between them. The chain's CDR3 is CASRRDMEEKLFF. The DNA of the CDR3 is TGTGCCAGCAGACGGGACATGGAGGAAAAACTGTTTTTT.

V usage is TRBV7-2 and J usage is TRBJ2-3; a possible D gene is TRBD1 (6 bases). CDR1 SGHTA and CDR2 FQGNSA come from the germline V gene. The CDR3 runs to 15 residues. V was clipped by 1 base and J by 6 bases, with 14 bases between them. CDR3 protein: CASSLGNQGPDTQYF. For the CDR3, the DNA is TGTGCCAGCAGCTTAGGGAACCAGGGGCCGGATACGCAGTATTTT.

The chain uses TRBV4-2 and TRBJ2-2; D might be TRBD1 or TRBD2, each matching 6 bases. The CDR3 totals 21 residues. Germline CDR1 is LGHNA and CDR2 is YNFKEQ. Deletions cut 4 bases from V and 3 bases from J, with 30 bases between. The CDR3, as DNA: TGTGCCAGCAGCCCCCACGCCGGGAGCCCCGGACAGACGGGCGACACCGGGGAGCTGTTTTTT. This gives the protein CASSPHAGSPGQTGDTGELFF.

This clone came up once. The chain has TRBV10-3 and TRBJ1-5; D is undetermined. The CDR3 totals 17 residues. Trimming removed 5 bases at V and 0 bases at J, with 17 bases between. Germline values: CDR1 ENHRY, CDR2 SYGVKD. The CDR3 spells CAISRTGEGGSNQPQHF. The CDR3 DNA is TGTGCCATCAGTCGGACCGGGGAGGGAGGTAGCAATCAGCCCCAGCATTTT.

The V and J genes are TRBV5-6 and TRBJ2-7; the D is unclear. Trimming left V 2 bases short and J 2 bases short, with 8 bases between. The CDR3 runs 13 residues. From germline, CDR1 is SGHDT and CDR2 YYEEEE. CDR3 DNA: TGTGCCAGCAGCTTTGAGGTGCCCTACGAGCAGTACTTC. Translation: CASSFEVPYEQYF.

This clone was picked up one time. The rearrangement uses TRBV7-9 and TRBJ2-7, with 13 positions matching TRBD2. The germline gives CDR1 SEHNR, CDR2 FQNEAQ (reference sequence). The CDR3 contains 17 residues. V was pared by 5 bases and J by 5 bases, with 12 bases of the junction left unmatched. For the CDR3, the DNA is TGTGCCAGCAGCCCCACTAGCGGGGGGGCCTCTCGGAACGAGCAGTACTTC. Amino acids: CASSPTSGGASRNEQYF.

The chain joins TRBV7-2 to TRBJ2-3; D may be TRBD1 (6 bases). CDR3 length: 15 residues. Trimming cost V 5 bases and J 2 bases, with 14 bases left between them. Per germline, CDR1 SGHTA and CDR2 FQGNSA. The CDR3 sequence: CASSRQAQDTDTQYF. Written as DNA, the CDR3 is TGTGCCAGCAGCCGACAGGCTCAGGACACAGATACGCAGTATTTT.

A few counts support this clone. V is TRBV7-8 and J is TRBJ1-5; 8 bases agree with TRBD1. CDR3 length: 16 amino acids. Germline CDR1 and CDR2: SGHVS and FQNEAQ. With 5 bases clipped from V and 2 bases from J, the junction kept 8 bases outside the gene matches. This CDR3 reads CASSIGPDRGNQPQHF. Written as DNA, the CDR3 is TGTGCCAGCAGCATAGGACCGGACAGGGGCAATCAGCCCCAGCATTTT.

The CDR3 nucleotides read TGTGCCAGCAGCCCCGTCGGGGCGAACACCGGGGAGCTGTTTTTT. Translating it yields CASSPVGANTGELFF. The V gene is TRBV7-3, the J gene TRBJ2-2; possible D gene TRBD2, 5 bases. Germline lookup yields CDR1 SGHTA and CDR2 FQGTGA. The CDR3 runs to 15 residues. The germline V and J ends were trimmed by 5 bases and 0 bases, with 10 bases remaining between them.

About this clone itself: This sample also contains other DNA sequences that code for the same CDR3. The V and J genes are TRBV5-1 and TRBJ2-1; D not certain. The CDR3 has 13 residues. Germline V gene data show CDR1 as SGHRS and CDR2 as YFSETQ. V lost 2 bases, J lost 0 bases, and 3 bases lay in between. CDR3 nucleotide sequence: TGCGCCAGCAGCTTAGGCTCCTACAATGAGCAGTTCTTC. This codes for CASSLGSYNEQFF.

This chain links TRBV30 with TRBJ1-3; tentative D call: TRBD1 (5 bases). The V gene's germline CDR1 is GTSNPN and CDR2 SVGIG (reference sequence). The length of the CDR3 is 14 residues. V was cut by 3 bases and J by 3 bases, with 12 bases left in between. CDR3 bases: TGTGCCTGGAGGGGGGGATTTAGTGGAAACACCATATATTTT. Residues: CAWRGGFSGNTIYF.

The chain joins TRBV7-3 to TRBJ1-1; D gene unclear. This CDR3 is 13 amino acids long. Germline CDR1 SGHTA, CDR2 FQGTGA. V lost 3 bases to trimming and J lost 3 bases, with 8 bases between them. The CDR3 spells CASSLADYTEAFF. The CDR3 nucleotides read TGTGCCAGCAGCTTGGCCGACTACACTGAAGCTTTCTTT.

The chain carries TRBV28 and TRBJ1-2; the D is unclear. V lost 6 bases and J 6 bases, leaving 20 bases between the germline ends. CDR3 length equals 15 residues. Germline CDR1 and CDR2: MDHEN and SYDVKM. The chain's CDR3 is CASRPARSTNHGYTF. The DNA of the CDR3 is TGTGCCAGCAGGCCCGCTAGGTCAACCAACCATGGCTACACCTTC.

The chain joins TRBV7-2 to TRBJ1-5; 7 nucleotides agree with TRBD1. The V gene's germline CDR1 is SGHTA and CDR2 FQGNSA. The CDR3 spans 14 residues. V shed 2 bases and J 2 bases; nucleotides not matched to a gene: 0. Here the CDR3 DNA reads TGTGCCAGCAGCTTACAGGGGGGCAATCAGCCCCAGCATTTT. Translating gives CASSLQGGNQPQHF.

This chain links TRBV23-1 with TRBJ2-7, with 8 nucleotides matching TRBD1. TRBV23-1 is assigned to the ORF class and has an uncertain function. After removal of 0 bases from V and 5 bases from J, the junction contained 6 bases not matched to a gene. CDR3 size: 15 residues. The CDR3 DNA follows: TGCGCCAGCAGTCAATCGGACAGGGCTAGTCACGAGCAGTACTTC. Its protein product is CASSQSDRASHEQYF.

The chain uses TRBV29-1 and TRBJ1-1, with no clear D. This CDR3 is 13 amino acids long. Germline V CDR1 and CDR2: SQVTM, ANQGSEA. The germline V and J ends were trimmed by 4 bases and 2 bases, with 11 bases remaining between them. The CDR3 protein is CSVANTANTEAFF. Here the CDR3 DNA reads TGCAGCGTTGCTAACACCGCCAACACTGAAGCTTTCTTT.